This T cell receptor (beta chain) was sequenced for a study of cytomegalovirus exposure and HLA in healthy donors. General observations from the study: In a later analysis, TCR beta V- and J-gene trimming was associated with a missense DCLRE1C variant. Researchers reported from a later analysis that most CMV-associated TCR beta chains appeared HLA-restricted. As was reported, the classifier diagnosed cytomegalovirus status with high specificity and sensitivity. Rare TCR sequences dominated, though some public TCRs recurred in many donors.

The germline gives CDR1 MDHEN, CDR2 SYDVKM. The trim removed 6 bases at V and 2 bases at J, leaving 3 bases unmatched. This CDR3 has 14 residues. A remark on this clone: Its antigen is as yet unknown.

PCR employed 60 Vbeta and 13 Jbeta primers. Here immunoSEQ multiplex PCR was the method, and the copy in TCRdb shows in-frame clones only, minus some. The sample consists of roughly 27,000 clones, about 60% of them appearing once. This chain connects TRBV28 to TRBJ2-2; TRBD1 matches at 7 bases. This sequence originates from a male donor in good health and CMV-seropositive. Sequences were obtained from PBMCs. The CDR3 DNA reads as TGTGCCAGCAGAAGACAGGGCAACACCGGGGAGCTGTTTTTT. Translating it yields CASRRQGNTGELFF.